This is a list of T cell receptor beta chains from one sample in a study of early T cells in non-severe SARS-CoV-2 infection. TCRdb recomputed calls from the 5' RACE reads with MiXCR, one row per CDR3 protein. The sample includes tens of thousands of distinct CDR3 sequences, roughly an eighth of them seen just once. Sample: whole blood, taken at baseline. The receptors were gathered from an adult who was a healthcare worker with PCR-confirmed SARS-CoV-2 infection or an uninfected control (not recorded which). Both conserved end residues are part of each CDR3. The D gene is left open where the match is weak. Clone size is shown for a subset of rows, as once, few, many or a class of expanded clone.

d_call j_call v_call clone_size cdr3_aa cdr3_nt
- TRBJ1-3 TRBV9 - CASSSPQGHTIYF TGTGCCAGCAGTTCCCCTCAGGGTCACACCATATATTTT
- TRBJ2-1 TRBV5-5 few CASSSTFAGSGEQFF TGTGCCAGCAGCTCCACCTTCGCAGGGTCGGGGGAGCAGTTCTTC
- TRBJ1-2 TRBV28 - CASSTTPLVYGYTF TGTGCCAGCAGTACTACTCCTTTGGTCTATGGCTACACCTTC
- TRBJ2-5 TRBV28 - CASSFFSQTQYF TGTGCCAGCAGTTTTTTCTCGCAGACCCAGTACTTC
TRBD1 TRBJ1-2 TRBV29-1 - CSVYTGGAPGYTF TGCAGCGTATATACAGGGGGCGCTCCGGGCTACACCTTC
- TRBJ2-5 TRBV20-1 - CSASRTGKETQYF TGCAGTGCTAGTCGGACGGGGAAAGAGACCCAGTACTTC
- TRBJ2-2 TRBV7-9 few CASSPQGLGNTGELFF TGTGCCAGCAGCCCCCAGGGACTGGGGAACACCGGGGAGCTGTTTTTT
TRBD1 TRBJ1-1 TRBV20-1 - CSAPDRVNTEAFF TGCAGTGCTCCGGACAGGGTGAACACTGAAGCTTTCTTT
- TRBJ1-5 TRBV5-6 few CASSLRGHGQPQHF TGTGCCAGCAGCCTTCGGGGCCACGGTCAGCCCCAGCATTTT
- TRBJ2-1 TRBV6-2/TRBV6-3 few CASSYSRGNNEQFF TGTGCCAGCAGTTACTCGAGAGGGAACAATGAGCAGTTCTTC